This T cell receptor (beta chain) derives from a study of PD-1 blockade in classical Hodgkin lymphoma. Overall study findings and caveats: Significant TCR diversity gains by C4D1 occurred in CD4+ but not CD8+ cells. Relapsed/refractory patients reportedly had lower baseline diversity than newly diagnosed patients. Exclusion was applied to patients who started nivolumab under 1 year after ASCT.

Time point of the sample: cycle 4 day 1 (C4D1), after five to seven weeks of nivolumab. Each and every patient relapsed after autologous stem cell transplantation, and patients got differing brentuximab vedotin exposure. When best responses were assessed, they were complete response, partial response or progressive disease. Only in-frame clones appear in the TCRdb table, and some are missing; sequencing was by immunoSEQ multiplex PCR. Found here are roughly 41,000 clones, approximately 67% of them singletons; the top ten hold about 2.7%. The V end lost 7 bases, the J end lost 4 bases, and 17 bases lay between the germline ends. Per the germline V gene, CDR1 is MNHNY and CDR2 is SVGAGI (reference sequence). The CDR3 covers 14 residues. Regarding this clone: The antigen is undetermined.

V usage is TRBV6-6 and J usage is TRBJ2-7; a possible D gene is TRBD1 (5 bases). This sequence was found in a human donor with classical Hodgkin lymphoma. Sequenced here: peripheral blood mononuclear cells (PBMCs), sampled before the fourth cycle of nivolumab. The CDR3 loop reads CASTKGAGYYEQYF. DNA of the CDR3: TGTGCCAGCACCAAAGGGGCAGGGTATTACGAGCAGTACTTC.